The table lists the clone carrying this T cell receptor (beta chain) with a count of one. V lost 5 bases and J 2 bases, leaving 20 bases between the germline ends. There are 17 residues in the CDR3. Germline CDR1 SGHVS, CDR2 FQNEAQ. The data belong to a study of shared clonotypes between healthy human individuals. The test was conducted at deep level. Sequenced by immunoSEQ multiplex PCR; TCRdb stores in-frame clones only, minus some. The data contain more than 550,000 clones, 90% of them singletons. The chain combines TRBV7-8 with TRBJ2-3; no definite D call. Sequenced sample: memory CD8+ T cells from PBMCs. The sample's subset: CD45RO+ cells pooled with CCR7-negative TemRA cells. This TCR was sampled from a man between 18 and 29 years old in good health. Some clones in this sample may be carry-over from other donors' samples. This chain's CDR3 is CASSPMKIVVYTDTQYF. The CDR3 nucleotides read TGTGCCAGCAGCCCCATGAAGATCGTAGTTTACACAGATACGCAGTATTTT.